The sequence of this T cell receptor beta chain was determined in a study of T cell responses to AZD1222 COVID-19 vaccine (dated by TCRdb to the early 2020s). For context, the study as a whole: AZD1222 recipients with second doses at about 4 weeks or about 12 weeks were pooled, because spike-specific TCR depth and breadth did not differ between schedules. TCR sequencing covered fewer than 250 trial participants: 200 to 220 given two doses of AZD1222 and approximately 26 given two doses of MenACWY control vaccine. Trial participants were enrolled by age into 18-55, 56-69 and 70-plus year subgroups, with roughly 160, 29 and 62 TCR-sequenced participants respectively.

The CDR3 measures 14 amino acids from cysteine to phenylalanine. Here the CDR3 DNA is all that survives: 42 bases in frame from base 1. As encoded in the germline V gene, CDR1 is SGHTA while CDR2 is FQGNSA. V and J lose 0 bases and 3 bases, and a span of 9 bases separates them. What the study reported, not specific to this receptor: Participants were mostly white British, with more females than males. The authors suggested clonal diversity may have been underestimated. Conclusions about previously exposed vaccinees are limited, since just five or six AZD1222 recipients were seropositive for SARS-CoV-2 at baseline. In the small 56-69-year group, the increase in depth fell short of significance, most likely because of low power. No day 14 peak-response samples were available, so repertoires were characterized only after the peak T cell response. Nearly half of unique spike-specific TCRs reportedly recognized epitopes outside regions mutated in the B.1.351 and B.1.1.7 variants. Spike-specific TCR breadth and depth rose significantly after two AZD1222 doses compared with day 0 and with MenACWY recipients. The vaccine-associated CD4 TCRs covered the entire spike protein, and the dominant responses fell in regions 160-218 and 743-854.

The intended sense of this specimen's time point label: baseline before first vaccination. The vaccinee samples were drawn from two UK trials, COV001 and COV002, one of which was a single-blind randomized controlled phase 2/3 trial testing AZD1222 (ChAdOx1 nCoV-19) in healthy adults. For TCRbeta chain sequencing, PBMC samples were collected from trial participants at day 0 and at day 28 after the second dose. The CDR3 regions of human TCRbeta chains were subjected to immunosequencing. The authors' pipeline ran thus. Repertoire TCRs were matched against a reference library of SARS-CoV-2-specific TCRs generated with the MIRA antigen-specificity platform. Breadth was defined as the fraction of unique TCRs that were SARS-CoV-2-associated. Depth was defined as the fraction of total T cells that were SARS-CoV-2-associated. Using the MIRA data, each spike-specific TCR was mapped to the spike region that the TCR reacts to and placed in a CD4 or CD8 class. Log10-transformed breadth and depth values were compared by one-way ANOVA with Sidak's multiple comparisons tests. Here the immuneACCESS table is served through TCRdb, limited to in-frame sequences with V and J called. Missing clones are a known gap in these copies; in checked studies unresolved V genes cover under half, and the rest lacks a known reason. V, J and clone size are those of that table, while D and trimming were read from the DNA. The sample data list about 85,000 clones, and about 90% of these were observed just once. The ten largest clones add up to 15% to 20% of the sample.

As for this clone: No cognate antigen has been identified for it. No qualities accompany the bases; no much larger clone lies one base away.

The material was peripheral blood, obtained on day 0 of AZD1222 vaccination. The receptor was derived from an adult in good health. The chain employs TRBV7-2 and TRBJ2-7; TRBD1 might be the D gene, on 5 matching bases. The CDR3 protein is CASSLAGAVYEQYF. The DNA reads TGTGCCAGCAGCTTAGCAGGGGCAGTCTACGAGCAGTACTTC.